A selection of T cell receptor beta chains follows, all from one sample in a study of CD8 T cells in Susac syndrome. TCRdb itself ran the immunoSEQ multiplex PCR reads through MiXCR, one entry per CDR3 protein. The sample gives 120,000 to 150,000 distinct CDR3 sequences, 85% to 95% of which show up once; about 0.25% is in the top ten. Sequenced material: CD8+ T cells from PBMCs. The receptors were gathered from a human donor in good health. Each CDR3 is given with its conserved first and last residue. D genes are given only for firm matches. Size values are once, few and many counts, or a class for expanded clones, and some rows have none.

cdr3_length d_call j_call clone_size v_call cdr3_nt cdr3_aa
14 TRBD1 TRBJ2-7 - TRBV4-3 TGCGCCAGCAGCCATTCAGGGGGCACCTACGAGCAGTACTTC CASSHSGGTYEQYF
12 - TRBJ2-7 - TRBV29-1 TGCAGCGCCCTAGCGAACTCCTACGAGCAGTACTTC CSALANSYEQYF
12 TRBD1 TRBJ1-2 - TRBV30 TGTGCCTGGTGGGGCAGGGGGAGAGGCTACACCTTC CAWWGRGRGYTF
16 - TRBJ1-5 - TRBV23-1 TGCGCCAGCAGTCAATGGAGGGATTTAAGCAATCAGCCCCAGCATTTT CASSQWRDLSNQPQHF
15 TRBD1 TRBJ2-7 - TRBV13 TGTGCCAGCAGCTCCCGGGACAGGGGAGTCGACGAGCAGTACTTC CASSSRDRGVDEQYF
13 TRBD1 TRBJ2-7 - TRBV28 TGTGCCAGCAGGGGACAGGGATCCTACGAGCAGTACTTC CASRGQGSYEQYF
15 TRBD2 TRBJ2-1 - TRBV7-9 TGTGCCAGCAGCGAGACTAGCGGGAGTCGCTATGAGCAGTTCTTC CASSETSGSRYEQFF
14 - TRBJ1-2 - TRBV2 TGTGCCAGCAGCCCTCCGGGAACTAACTATGGCTACACCTTC CASSPPGTNYGYTF
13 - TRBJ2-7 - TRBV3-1 TGTGCCAGCAGCCACTCCCAGGGCTACGAGCAGTACTTC CASSHSQGYEQYF
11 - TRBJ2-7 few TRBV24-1 TGTGCCACCAGTGATTTGAACGAGCAGTACTTC CATSDLNEQYF
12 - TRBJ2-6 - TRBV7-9 TGTGCCAGCAGCTACGGGGCCAACGTCCTGACTTTC CASSYGANVLTF
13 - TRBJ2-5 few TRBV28 TGTGCCAGCAGTTTACTGGGACAAGAGACCCAGTACTTC CASSLLGQETQYF
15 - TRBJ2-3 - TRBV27 TGTGCCAGCAGTCCATCAACTTCTACCACAGATACGCAGTATTTT CASSPSTSTTDTQYF
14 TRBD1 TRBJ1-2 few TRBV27 TGTGCCAGCAGTTATGGGCAGGGGGGCTATGGCTACACCTTC CASSYGQGGYGYTF
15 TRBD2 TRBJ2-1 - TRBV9 TGTGCCAGCAGCGTAAGCGGGGGGTCCTACAATGAGCAGTTCTTC CASSVSGGSYNEQFF
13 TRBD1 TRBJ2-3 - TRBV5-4 TGTGCCAGCAGCCCGCAGGGGGCAGATACGCAGTATTTT CASSPQGADTQYF
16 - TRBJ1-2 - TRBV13 TGTGCCAGCAGCTCGGAGGTGGATCGGACAGCCTATGGCTACACCTTC CASSSEVDRTAYGYTF
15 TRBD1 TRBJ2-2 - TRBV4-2 TGTGCCAGCAGCCAAGGGACAGGGGAGGTCGGGGAGCTGTTTTTT CASSQGTGEVGELFF
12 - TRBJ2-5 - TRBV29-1 TGCAGCGCCTCGGGACTGCAAGAGACCCAGTACTTC CSASGLQETQYF
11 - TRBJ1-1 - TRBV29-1 TGCAGCGTCGAGATCAACACTGAAGCTTTCTTT CSVEINTEAFF
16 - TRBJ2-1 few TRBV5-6 TGTGCCAGCAGCTTGGCCCCAGGGATCTCCTACAATGAGCAGTTCTTC CASSLAPGISYNEQFF
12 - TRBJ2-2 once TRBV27 TGTGCCAGCAGTTTAAGGGCCGGGGAGCTGTTTTTT CASSLRAGELFF
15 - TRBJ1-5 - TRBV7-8 TGTGCCAGCAGCTTGTTTCGGCCAGCTAATCAGCCCCAGCATTTT CASSLFRPANQPQHF
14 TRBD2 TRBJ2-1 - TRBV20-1 TGCAGTGCAACCTTCGCGGGAGGTTATAATGAGCAGTTCTTC CSATFAGGYNEQFF
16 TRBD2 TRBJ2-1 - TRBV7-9 TGTGCCAGCAGCCCCACACTAGCGGGAGTTGCCGATGAGCAGTTCTTC CASSPTLAGVADEQFF
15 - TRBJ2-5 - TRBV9 TGTGCCAGCAGCGTAGAGGGACTCGGGGCAGAGACCCAGTACTTC CASSVEGLGAETQYF